These 6 T cell receptor beta chains share one sample of origin, sequenced in a study of beta chain features in type 1 diabetes. As every portion of the isolated RNA was reverse transcribed, the sequencing read expressed TCRB transcripts. Sequenced by immunoSEQ multiplex PCR; TCRdb stores in-frame clones only, minus some. Altogether about 150,000 clones are present, 8.1% being singletons, with the ten largest covering 0.5% to 0.65%. The source material was central memory CD4+ T cells from blood. All receptors come from a man between 18 and 35 years old in good health.

This clone showed up many times. The V call is TRBV4-3, the J call TRBJ1-1; 8 bases line up with TRBD1. This CDR3 region has 16 residues. Germline CDR1 LGHNA, CDR2 YSLEER. The ends lost 0 bases at V and 1 base at J; junction bases unmatched: 4. The CDR3 loop reads CASSQEPQGANTEAFF. The CDR3 region has the DNA TGCGCCAGCAGCCAAGAACCGCAGGGGGCGAACACTGAAGCTTTCTTT.

This clone was counted between two and nine times. The chain has TRBV9 and TRBJ2-5; 9 bases match TRBD1. This CDR3 spans 15 amino acids. Germline values: CDR1 SGDLS, CDR2 YYNGEE. The V segment lost 1 base and the J segment 5 bases; nucleotides outside the gene matches: 6. The CDR3 is CASSVSTGGEETQYF. The CDR3 DNA reads TGTGCCAGCAGCGTATCCACAGGGGGCGAGGAGACCCAGTACTTC. Complete variable domain (other parts from reference TRBV9 and TRBJ2-5): DSGVTQTPKHLITATGQRVTLRCSPRSGDLSVYWYQQSLDQGLQFLIQYYNGEERAKGNILERFSAQQFPDLHSELNLSSLELGDSALYFCASSVSTGGEETQYFGPGTRLLVL.

The sample holds a few counts of this clone. The chain carries TRBV28 and TRBJ2-7; tentatively, D is TRBD2 (6 bases). V was cut by 0 bases and J by 3 bases, with 12 bases left in between. This CDR3 has 15 amino acids. Germline V gives CDR1 MDHEN, CDR2 SYDVKM. The CDR3 DNA is TGTGCCAGCAGTTTATGGGGAGGTAACGTCTACGAGCAGTACTTC. Protein: CASSLWGGNVYEQYF. The full variable domain, in which reference TRBV28 and TRBJ2-7 provide the parts outside the CDR3, is DVKVTQSSRYLVKRTGEKVFLECVQDMDHENMFWYRQDPGLGLRLIYFSYDVKMKEKGDIPEGYSVSREKKERFSLILESASTNQTSMYLCASSLWGGNVYEQYFGPGTRLTVT.

This clone was counted between two and nine times. This chain uses TRBV5-6 with TRBJ2-3; 9 nucleotides match TRBD1. From germline, CDR1 is SGHDT and CDR2 YYEEEE. The CDR3 contains 16 residues. Unmatched junction bases numbered 4, after V lost 2 bases and J lost 0 bases. This chain's CDR3 is CASSLEGQGSTDTQYF. CDR3 DNA sequence: TGTGCCAGCAGCTTAGAGGGACAGGGAAGCACAGATACGCAGTATTTT.

The genes are TRBV7-2 and TRBJ2-1; TRBD2 might be the D (6 bases). Germline V gene data show CDR1 as SGHTA and CDR2 as FQGNSA. With 5 bases removed from V and 5 bases from J, the gap between germline ends came to 10 bases. The CDR3 is made up of 13 amino acids. Here the CDR3 DNA reads TGTGCCAGCAGCCCCGGGGGTGACAATGAGCAGTTCTTC. Encoded protein: CASSPGGDNEQFF.

This clone was counted between two and nine times. The chain is built from TRBV7-2 and TRBJ1-5; 8 bases fit TRBD1. V shed 1 base and J 5 bases; nucleotides not matched to a gene: 4. Germline CDR1 is SGHTA and CDR2 is FQGNSA. CDR3 length: 15 residues. The CDR3 nucleotides read TGTGCCAGCAGCTTAGTCAGGGGGCCTGATCAGCCCCAGCATTTT. Translating it yields CASSLVRGPDQPQHF.